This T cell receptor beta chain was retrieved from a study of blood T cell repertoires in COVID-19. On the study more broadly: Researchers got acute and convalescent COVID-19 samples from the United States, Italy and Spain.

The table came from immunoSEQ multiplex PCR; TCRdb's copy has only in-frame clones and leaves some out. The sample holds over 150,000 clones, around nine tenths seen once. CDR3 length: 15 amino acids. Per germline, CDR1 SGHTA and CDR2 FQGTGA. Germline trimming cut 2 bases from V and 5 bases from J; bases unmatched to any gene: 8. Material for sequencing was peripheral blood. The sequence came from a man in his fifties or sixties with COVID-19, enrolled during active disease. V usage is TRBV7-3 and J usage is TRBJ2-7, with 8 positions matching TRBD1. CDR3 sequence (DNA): TGTGCCAGCAGCTTAGGTGGACAGGGCGTCGACGAGCAGTACTTC. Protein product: CASSLGGQGVDEQYF.